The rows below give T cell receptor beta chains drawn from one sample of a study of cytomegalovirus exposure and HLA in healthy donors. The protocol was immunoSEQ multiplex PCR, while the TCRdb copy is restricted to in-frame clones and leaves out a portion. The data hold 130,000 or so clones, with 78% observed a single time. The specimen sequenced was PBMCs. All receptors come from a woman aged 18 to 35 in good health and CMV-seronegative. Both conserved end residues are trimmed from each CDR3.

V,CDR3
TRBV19,ASSWGRVGNTEAF
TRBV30,AWSGTSGNIQY
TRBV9,ASSSSQLLNEQF
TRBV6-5,ASSDGLADYNEQF
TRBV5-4,ASGPGTTKSNEQF
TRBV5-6,ASSFDKIGSYGYT
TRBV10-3,AISGVGLAGGRETQY
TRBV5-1,ASSLGQGGNTEAF
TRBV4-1,ASSPPIVRGPAAEAF
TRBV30,AWIGGSNTEAF
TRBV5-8,ASSLPQGGNQPQH
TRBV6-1,ASSRTGREAGKLF
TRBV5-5,ASSLAGGRQPQH
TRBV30,AWSVGGARYEQY
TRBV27,ASSFGGGTTHNEQF
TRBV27,ASSSRQGTYGYT